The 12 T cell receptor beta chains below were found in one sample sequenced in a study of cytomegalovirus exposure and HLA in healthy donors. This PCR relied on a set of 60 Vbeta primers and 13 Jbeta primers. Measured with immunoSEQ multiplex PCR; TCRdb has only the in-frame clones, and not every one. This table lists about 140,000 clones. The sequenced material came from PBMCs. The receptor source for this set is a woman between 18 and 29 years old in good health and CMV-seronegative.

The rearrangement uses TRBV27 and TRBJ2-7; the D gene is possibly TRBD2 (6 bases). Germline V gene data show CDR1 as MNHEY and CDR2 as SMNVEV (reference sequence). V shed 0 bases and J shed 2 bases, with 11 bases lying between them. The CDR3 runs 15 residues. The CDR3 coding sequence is TGTGCCAGCAGTTTATCCCCGTTAGCGGCCTACGAGCAGTACTTC. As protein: CASSLSPLAAYEQYF.

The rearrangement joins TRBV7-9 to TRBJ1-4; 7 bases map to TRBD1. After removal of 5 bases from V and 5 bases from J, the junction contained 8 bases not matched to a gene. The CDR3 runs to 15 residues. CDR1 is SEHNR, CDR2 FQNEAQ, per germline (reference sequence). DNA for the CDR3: TGTGCCAGCAGCAAAGGCTCGGGACAGAATGAAAAACTGTTTTTT. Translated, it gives CASSKGSGQNEKLFF.

CDR3 DNA sequence: TGTGCCAGCAGTTACTCACAGGGGCACAACTATGGCTACACCTTC. This sequence encodes CASSYSQGHNYGYTF. The V gene is TRBV6-5, the J gene TRBJ1-2; TRBD1 agrees at 7 bases. The CDR3 extends over 15 amino acids. The trim removed 0 bases at V and 2 bases at J, leaving 3 bases unmatched. Germline V gene lookup returns CDR1 MNHEY and CDR2 SVGAGI.

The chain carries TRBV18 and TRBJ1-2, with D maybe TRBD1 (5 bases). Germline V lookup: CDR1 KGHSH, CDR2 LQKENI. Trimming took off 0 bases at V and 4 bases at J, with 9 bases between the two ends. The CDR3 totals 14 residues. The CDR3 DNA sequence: TGTGCCAGCTCACCACCGGCAGGGCCCTATGGCTACACCTTC. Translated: CASSPPAGPYGYTF.

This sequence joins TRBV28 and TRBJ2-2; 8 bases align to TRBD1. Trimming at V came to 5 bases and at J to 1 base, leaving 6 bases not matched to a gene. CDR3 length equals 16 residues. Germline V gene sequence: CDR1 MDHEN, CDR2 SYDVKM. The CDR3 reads CASSPRGRGNTGELFF. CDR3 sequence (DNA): TGTGCCAGCAGTCCCAGGGGGCGAGGGAACACCGGGGAGCTGTTTTTT.

The CDR3 DNA reads TGCGCCAGCAGTGAGTGGGGCGGGACTAGCACAGATACGCAGTATTTT. This codes for CASSEWGGTSTDTQYF. The J gene is TRBJ2-3, the V gene TRBV10-2; a possible D gene is TRBD2 (6 bases). Germline V lookup: CDR1 WSHSY, CDR2 SAAADI. This CDR3 region has 16 residues. The V end lost 1 base, the J end lost 0 bases, and 11 bases lay between the germline ends.

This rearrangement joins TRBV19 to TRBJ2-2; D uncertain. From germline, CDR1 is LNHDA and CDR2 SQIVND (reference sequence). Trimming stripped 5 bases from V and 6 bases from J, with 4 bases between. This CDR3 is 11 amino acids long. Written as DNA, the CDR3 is TGTGCCAGTAGTGAGCCCGGGGAGCTGTTTTTT. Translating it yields CASSEPGELFF.

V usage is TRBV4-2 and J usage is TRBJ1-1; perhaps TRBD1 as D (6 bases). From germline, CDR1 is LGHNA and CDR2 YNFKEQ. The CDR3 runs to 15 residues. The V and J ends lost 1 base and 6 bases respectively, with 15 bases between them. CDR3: CASSQAQGIRAEAFF. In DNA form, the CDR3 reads TGTGCCAGCAGCCAAGCCCAGGGGATTAGGGCTGAAGCTTTCTTT.

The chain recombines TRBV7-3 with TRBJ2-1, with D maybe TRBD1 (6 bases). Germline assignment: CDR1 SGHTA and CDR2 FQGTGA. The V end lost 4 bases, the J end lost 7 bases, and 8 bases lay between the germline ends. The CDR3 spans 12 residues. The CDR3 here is CASSSRGNEQFF. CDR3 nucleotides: TGTGCCAGCAGCTCTAGGGGGAATGAGCAGTTCTTC.

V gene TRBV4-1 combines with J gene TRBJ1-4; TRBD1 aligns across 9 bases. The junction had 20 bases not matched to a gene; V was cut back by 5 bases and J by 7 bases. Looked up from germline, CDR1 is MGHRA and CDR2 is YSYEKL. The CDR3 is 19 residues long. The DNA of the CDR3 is TGCGCCAGCAGCAAATCTACGGGACAGGGATCTGAATATGGTGAAAAACTGTTTTTT. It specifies CASSKSTGQGSEYGEKLFF.

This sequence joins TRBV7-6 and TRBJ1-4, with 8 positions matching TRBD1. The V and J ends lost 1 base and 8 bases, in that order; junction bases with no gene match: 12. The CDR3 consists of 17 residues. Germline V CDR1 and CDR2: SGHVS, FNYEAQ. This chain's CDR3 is CASSLVRQGTGTEKLFF. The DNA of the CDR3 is TGTGCCAGCAGCTTAGTTAGGCAGGGGACAGGAACCGAAAAACTGTTTTTT. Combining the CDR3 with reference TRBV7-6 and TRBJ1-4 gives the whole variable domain GAGVSQSPRYKVTKRGQDVALRCDPISGHVSLYWYRQALGQGPEFLTYFNYEAQQDKSGLPNDRFSAERPEGSISTLTIQRTEQRDSAMYRCASSLVRQGTGTEKLFFGSGTQLSVL.

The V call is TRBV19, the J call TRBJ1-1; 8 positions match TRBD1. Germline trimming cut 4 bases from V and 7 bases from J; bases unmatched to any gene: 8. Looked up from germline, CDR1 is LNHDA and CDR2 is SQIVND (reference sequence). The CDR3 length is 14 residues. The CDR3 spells CASSRGQGALEAFF. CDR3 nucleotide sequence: TGTGCCAGTAGTAGGGGGCAGGGGGCTCTTGAAGCTTTCTTT.